One sample yielded the 9 T cell receptor beta chains listed below, sequenced in a study of blood T cell repertoires in COVID-19. Libraries were prepared by immunoSEQ multiplex PCR; TCRdb keeps only in-frame clonotypes and omits some of them. The sample has fewer than 350,000 clones, around nine tenths seen once. Sequencing was performed on peripheral blood. Source of these receptors: a woman aged 30 to 39 with COVID-19, enrolled during active disease.

The gene calls are TRBV19 and TRBJ2-3; 10 nucleotides align to TRBD2. This CDR3 has 15 amino acids. CDR1 and CDR2 (germline): LNHDA, SQIVND (reference sequence). With 3 bases clipped from V and 4 bases from J, the junction kept 4 bases outside the gene matches. The CDR3 sequence: CASSMASGGADTQYF. As DNA, the CDR3 is TGTGCCAGTAGTATGGCTAGCGGGGGAGCAGATACGCAGTATTTT.

This chain joins TRBV18 and TRBJ1-3, with TRBD1 identical over 7 bases. The CDR3 runs 17 residues. V shed 1 base, J shed 0 bases, and the junction held 6 bases outside the gene matches. In germline, CDR1 is KGHSH, CDR2 LQKENI. The CDR3 region has the DNA TGTGCCAGCTCACCACGGGATACAGGGGACTCTGGAAACACCATATATTTT. This encodes CASSPRDTGDSGNTIYF.

This rearrangement joins TRBV2 to TRBJ1-4; 9 positions match TRBD1. Germline V gives CDR1 SNHLY, CDR2 FYNNEI. The J segment lost 7 bases and the V segment lost 4 bases, leaving 4 bases of the junction unmatched. This CDR3 is 14 amino acids long. The CDR3 is CASSGQGDSEKLFF. The CDR3 DNA reads as TGTGCCAGCAGTGGACAGGGGGATAGTGAAAAACTGTTTTTT.

The chain has TRBV19 and TRBJ2-7, with TRBD1 identical over 7 bases. CDR3 length equals 15 residues. The J segment lost 3 bases and the V segment lost 6 bases, leaving 11 bases of the junction unmatched. Per germline, CDR1 LNHDA and CDR2 SQIVND (reference sequence). The CDR3 bases are TGTGCCAGTAGCTTCTCCGGGACAGAGATCTACGAGCAGTACTTC. It yields the protein CASSFSGTEIYEQYF.

The gene calls are TRBV5-1 and TRBJ2-1; 9 bases agree with TRBD2. Germline CDR1 is SGHRS and CDR2 is YFSETQ. This CDR3 is 16 amino acids long. V trimming: 3 bases; J trimming: 1 base; junction bases outside the gene matches: 5. CDR3 in DNA: TGCGCCAGCAGCTGGGGGAGCGGGAGGTCCTACAATGAGCAGTTCTTC. Amino acids: CASSWGSGRSYNEQFF.

This chain links TRBV9 with TRBJ2-1; 8 bases are a match to TRBD2. Unmatched junction bases numbered 13, after V lost 4 bases and J lost 7 bases. Germline assignment: CDR1 SGDLS and CDR2 YYNGEE. The CDR3 sequence is 16 residues long. CDR3: CASSLGLSGRWNEQFF. The DNA for the CDR3 is TGTGCCAGCAGCCTCGGGTTGAGCGGGAGATGGAATGAGCAGTTCTTC.

V is TRBV3-1 (or the pseudogene TRBV3-2) and J is TRBJ1-1; D not resolved. Germline V gene data show CDR1 as LGHDT and CDR2 as YNNKEL (reference sequence). The CDR3 is 13 residues long. The V and J ends lost 2 bases and 0 bases respectively, with 4 bases between them. CDR3 loop: CASSQQMNTEAFF. The CDR3 region has the DNA TGTGCCAGCAGCCAACAAATGAACACTGAAGCTTTCTTT.

The rearrangement uses TRBV19 and TRBJ1-2; D gene ambiguous. V gave up 3 bases and J gave up 8 bases, with 16 bases separating them. The CDR3 length is 14 residues. Germline CDR1 and CDR2: LNHDA and SQIVND (reference sequence). The CDR3 DNA reads TGTGCCAGTAGTATGCAGCGTCCCCTTGTAGGCTACACCTTC. It encodes CASSMQRPLVGYTF.

V and J are TRBV13 and TRBJ2-7, with no clear D. V was shortened by 3 bases and J by 1 base, with 10 bases between the two germline ends. CDR1 is PRHDT and CDR2 is FYEKMQ in the germline V gene (reference sequence). This CDR3 spans 14 amino acids. The CDR3 DNA reads as TGTGCCAGCAGCTTCGGTAGCAGTTCCTACGAGCAGTACTTC. Amino acids: CASSFGSSSYEQYF.